The rows below give T cell receptor beta chains drawn from one sample of a study of T cells in Graves' hyperthyroidism and ophthalmopathy. Each CDR3 protein is one row after TCRdb ran MiXCR on the multiplex PCR reads. The sample contains about 700,000 distinct CDR3 sequences, around 13% of which appear only once. The specimen was blood. Receptors originate from a woman younger than 35 with Graves' hyperthyroidism. Each CDR3 is given with its conserved first and last residue. D genes are given only for firm matches. Clone size, where shown, is once, few, many, or a class for clones that have expanded.

clone_size,j_call,v_call,d_call,cdr3_aa,cdr3_nt
many,TRBJ2-3,TRBV12-3/TRBV12-4,-,CASSLSVGGGTDTQYF,TGTGCCAGCAGTTTATCGGTGGGAGGAGGCACAGATACGCAGTATTTT
many,TRBJ2-1,TRBV7-8,TRBD2,CASRRGDPAGVDIEQFF,TGTGCCAGCCGCCGAGGGGACCCAGCGGGAGTTGATATTGAGCAGTTCTTC
many,TRBJ2-5,TRBV6-2/TRBV6-3,-,CASSYRPSAQETQYF,TGTGCCAGCAGTTACCGTCCTAGCGCCCAAGAGACCCAGTACTTC
-,TRBJ2-3,TRBV6-4,TRBD2,CASSPTAGGRSTDTQYF,TGTGCCAGCAGCCCCACCGCGGGCGGGAGGTCCACAGATACGCAGTATTTT
many,TRBJ1-2,TRBV27,-,CASSSDSHYGYTF,TGTGCCAGCAGCTCGGACAGCCACTATGGCTACACCTTC
-,TRBJ1-5,TRBV7-9,-,CASSLNEGNQPQHF,TGTGCCAGCAGCCTTAACGAAGGTAATCAGCCCCAGCATTTT
-,TRBJ1-2,TRBV20-1,-,CSARPPIGTKKRRAYDYTF,TGCAGTGCTAGACCCCCAATTGGGACAAAGAAACGCCGGGCCTATGACTACACCTTC
few,TRBJ2-1,TRBV5-6,-,CASSLNPGPYNEQFF,TGTGCCAGCAGCCTAAATCCCGGGCCCTACAATGAGCAGTTCTTC
many,TRBJ1-5,TRBV6-2/TRBV6-3,TRBD1,CASSYTGGNQPQHF,TGCGCCAGCAGCTACACAGGGGGCAATCAGCCCCAGCATTTT
many,TRBJ2-1,TRBV28,TRBD1,CASSLSIRDRGEQFF,TGTGCCAGCAGTTTAAGTATTCGGGACAGGGGGGAGCAGTTCTTC
-,TRBJ1-3,TRBV7-9,-,CASSLDPGVVGNTIYF,TGTGCCAGCAGCTTAGATCCGGGGGTAGTTGGAAACACCATATATTTT
many,TRBJ1-6,TRBV27,-,CASSSGRQLYNSPLHF,TGTGCCAGCAGTTCGGGACGGCAGCTCTATAATTCACCCCTCCACTTT
-,TRBJ2-5,TRBV6-5,TRBD2,CASSYSGSWETQYF,TGTGCCAGCAGTTACAGCGGGAGTTGGGAGACCCAGTACTTC
few,TRBJ2-7,TRBV18,-,CASSPLATPLYEQYF,TGTGCCAGCTCACCGTTGGCAACACCCCTCTACGAGCAGTACTTC
many,TRBJ2-1,TRBV20-1,-,CSARPYGRSNNEQFF,TGCAGTGCTAGGCCATATGGGAGGTCGAACAATGAGCAGTTCTTC
-,TRBJ1-2,TRBV29-1,-,CSVVRGGGRGYTF,TGCAGCGTTGTTAGAGGGGGGGGTCGAGGCTACACCTTC
few,TRBJ1-1,TRBV6-2/TRBV6-3,-,CASSFGGESFMNTEAFF,TGTGCCAGCAGTTTTGGGGGGGAGTCCTTTATGAACACTGAAGCTTTCTTT
-,TRBJ1-1,TRBV29-1,TRBD1,CSAADRDAFF,TGCAGCGCCGCGGACAGGGACGCTTTCTTT
many,TRBJ2-1,TRBV27,-,CASSLPPPRLGYNEQFF,TGTGCCAGCAGCCTACCTCCCCCGAGACTAGGCTACAATGAGCAGTTCTTC
-,TRBJ1-1,TRBV6-5,TRBD1,CASSYSQGQAYTEAFF,TGTGCCAGCAGTTACTCGCAAGGACAGGCGTACACTGAAGCTTTCTTT
few,TRBJ2-5,TRBV7-9,TRBD1,CASSPIGQGQTQYF,TGTGCCAGCAGCCCGATAGGACAGGGACAGACCCAGTACTTC
many,TRBJ1-1,TRBV4-1,-,CASSRADTNTEAFF,TGCGCCAGCAGCCGCGCGGACACGAACACTGAAGCTTTCTTT
-,TRBJ2-5,TRBV12-5,-,CASGLGPSGQETQYF,TGTGCTAGTGGTTTAGGCCCCAGTGGCCAAGAGACCCAGTACTTC
once,TRBJ2-1,TRBV29-1,-,CSVELRGSYNEQFF,TGCAGCGTTGAGCTCAGGGGCTCCTACAATGAGCAGTTCTTC
-,TRBJ1-2,TRBV20-1,-,CSARPPTGNYGYTF,TGCAGTGCTAGACCACCTACAGGGAACTATGGCTACACCTTC
many,TRBJ2-1,TRBV13,TRBD2,CASSLGRGLAGGPRNEQFF,TGTGCCAGCAGCTTAGGAAGGGGGCTAGCGGGAGGGCCACGCAATGAGCAGTTCTTC
few,TRBJ2-1,TRBV5-1,-,CASSLRPDYNEQFF,TGCGCCAGCAGCTTGCGCCCAGACTACAATGAGCAGTTCTTC
-,TRBJ2-7,TRBV7-9,-,CASSLEHQVPYEQYF,TGTGCCAGCAGCTTAGAGCATCAGGTCCCCTACGAGCAGTACTTC
-,TRBJ2-1,TRBV9,TRBD2,CASSVGGLAGYNEQFF,TGTGCCAGCAGCGTAGGGGGACTAGCAGGATACAATGAGCAGTTCTTC
many,TRBJ1-1,TRBV15,-,CATSANTEAFF,TGTGCCACCAGCGCTAACACTGAAGCTTTCTTT
many,TRBJ2-1,TRBV2,-,CASSDDRYNEQFF,TGTGCCAGCAGTGATGACAGGTACAATGAGCAGTTCTTC
-,TRBJ2-2,TRBV9,TRBD1,CASSKGTGVTNTGELFF,TGTGCCAGCAGCAAAGGGACAGGGGTAACGAACACCGGGGAGCTGTTTTTT
-,TRBJ2-7,TRBV30,-,CAWTGGGRVEQYF,TGTGCCTGGACTGGAGGGGGAAGGGTCGAGCAGTACTTC
-,TRBJ2-3,TRBV19,-,CASKPQAVGTDTQYF,TGTGCCAGTAAGCCCCAAGCGGTGGGCACAGATACGCAGTATTTT
few,TRBJ2-2,TRBV5-1,TRBD1,CASSPRDRGGTNTGELFF,TGCGCCAGCAGCCCCCGGGACAGGGGAGGGACGAACACCGGGGAGCTGTTTTTT
-,TRBJ2-7,TRBV6-2/TRBV6-3,-,CASTPRRVVYEQYF,TGTGCCAGCACCCCTCGGAGAGTTGTCTACGAGCAGTACTTC
many,TRBJ2-7,TRBV6-1,-,CASRYREEAYEQYF,TGTGCCAGCAGATACAGGGAGGAGGCCTACGAGCAGTACTTC
many,TRBJ2-3,TRBV6-1,TRBD2,CASSYGPAGVDTQYF,TGTGCCAGCAGTTACGGCCCAGCGGGAGTGGATACGCAGTATTTT
many,TRBJ2-3,TRBV20-1,-,CSLKGVGDTQYF,TGCAGCCTTAAGGGAGTAGGAGATACGCAGTATTTT
many,TRBJ2-5,TRBV2,TRBD2,CASRIAGEVETQYF,TGTGCCAGCAGGATAGCGGGAGAGGTTGAGACCCAGTACTTC
-,TRBJ2-1,TRBV19,TRBD2,CASSMGLAGYEQFF,TGTGCCAGTAGTATGGGACTAGCGGGGTATGAGCAGTTCTTC
few,TRBJ1-4,TRBV18,-,CASSPAMGATNEKLFF,TGTGCCAGCTCCCCTGCGATGGGAGCAACTAATGAAAAACTGTTTTTT
many,TRBJ1-1,TRBV5-6,-,CASSLWTGTTVSEAFF,TGTGCCAGCAGCTTATGGACTGGGACAACGGTGTCTGAAGCTTTCTTT
few,TRBJ2-7,TRBV28,-,CASSSGAEIDYEQYF,TGTGCCAGCAGTTCAGGGGCCGAGATTGACTACGAGCAGTACTTC
many,TRBJ2-1,TRBV6-1,-,CASSGLLAKGSHEQFF,TGTGCCAGCAGCGGGCTTTTGGCGAAAGGGAGTCATGAGCAGTTCTTC
many,TRBJ1-1,TRBV19,-,CASSGAEMNTEAFF,TGTGCCAGTAGTGGGGCGGAGATGAACACTGAAGCTTTCTTT
many,TRBJ2-3,TRBV11-2,TRBD2,CASSLEWGRVEDTQYF,TGTGCCAGCAGCTTAGAATGGGGGAGGGTGGAAGATACGCAGTATTTT
-,TRBJ2-1,TRBV5-4,TRBD1,CASSHGPGTGFYNEQFF,TGTGCCAGCAGCCATGGCCCCGGGACAGGGTTCTACAATGAGCAGTTCTTC
-,TRBJ1-6,TRBV14,-,CASSQDNNNSPLHF,TGTGCCAGCAGCCAAGACAATAATAATTCACCCCTCCACTTT